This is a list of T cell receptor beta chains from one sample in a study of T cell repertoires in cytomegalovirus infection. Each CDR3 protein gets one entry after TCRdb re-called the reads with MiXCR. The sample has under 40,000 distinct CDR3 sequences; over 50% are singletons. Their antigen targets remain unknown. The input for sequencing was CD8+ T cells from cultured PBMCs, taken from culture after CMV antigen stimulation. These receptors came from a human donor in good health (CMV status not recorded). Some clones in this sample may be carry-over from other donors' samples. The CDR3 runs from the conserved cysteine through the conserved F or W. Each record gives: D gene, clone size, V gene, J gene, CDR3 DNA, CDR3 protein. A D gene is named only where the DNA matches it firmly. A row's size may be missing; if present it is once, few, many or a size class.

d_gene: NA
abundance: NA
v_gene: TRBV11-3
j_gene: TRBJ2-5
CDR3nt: TGTGCCAGCAGCCCCACCATAGGAGAGACCCAGTACTTC
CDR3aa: CASSPTIGETQYF

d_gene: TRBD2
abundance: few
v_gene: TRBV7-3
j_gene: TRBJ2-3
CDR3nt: TGTGCCAGCAGCCCCCGGACTAGCGCCTTCACAGATACGCAGTATTTT
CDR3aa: CASSPRTSAFTDTQYF

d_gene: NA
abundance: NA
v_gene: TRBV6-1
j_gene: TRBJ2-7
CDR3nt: TGTGCCAGCAGTGAAGTTCTAGGGTGGAACGAGCAGTACTTC
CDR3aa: CASSEVLGWNEQYF

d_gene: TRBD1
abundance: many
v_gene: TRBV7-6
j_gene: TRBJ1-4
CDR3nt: TGTGCCAGCAGCACGGACAGGATCAGTGTTAATGAAAAACTGTTTTTT
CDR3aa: CASSTDRISVNEKLFF

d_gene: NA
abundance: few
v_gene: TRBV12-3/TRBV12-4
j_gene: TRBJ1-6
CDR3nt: TGTGCCAGCAGTTTCGGGGGTTTGAAATCACCCCTCCACTTT
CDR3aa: CASSFGGLKSPLHF

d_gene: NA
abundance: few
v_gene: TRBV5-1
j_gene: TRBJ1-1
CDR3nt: TGCGCCAGCAGCTTGGCCTGGGCGGACACTGAAGCTTTCTTT
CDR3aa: CASSLAWADTEAFF

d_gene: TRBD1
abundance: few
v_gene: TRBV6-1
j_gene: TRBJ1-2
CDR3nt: TGTGCCAGCAGTGCCCCCTGGACAGGGGAGAAGGGCTACACCTTC
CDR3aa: CASSAPWTGEKGYTF

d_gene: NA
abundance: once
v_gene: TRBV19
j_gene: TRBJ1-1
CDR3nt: TGTGCCAGTAGGAGCCTAACGAGAACAGGGAACACTGAAGCTTTCTTT
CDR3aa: CASRSLTRTGNTEAFF

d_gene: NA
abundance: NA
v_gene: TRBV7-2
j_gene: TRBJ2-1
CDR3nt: TGTGCCAGCAGTCTCCTTGAGAATGAGCAGTTCTTC
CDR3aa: CASSLLENEQFF

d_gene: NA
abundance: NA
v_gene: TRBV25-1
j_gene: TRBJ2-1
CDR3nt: TGTGCCAGCGAGGGGATGAATGAGCAGTTCTTC
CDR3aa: CASEGMNEQFF

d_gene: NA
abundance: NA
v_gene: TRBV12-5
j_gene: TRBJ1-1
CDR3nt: TGTGCTAGTGGGGGGGGGGGGTTTAGCGGATCTTTCTTT
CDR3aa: CASGGGGFSGSFF

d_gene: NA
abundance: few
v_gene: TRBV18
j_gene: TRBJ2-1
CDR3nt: TGTGCCAGCTCACCAGGGGGGAATGAGCAGTTCTTC
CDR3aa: CASSPGGNEQFF

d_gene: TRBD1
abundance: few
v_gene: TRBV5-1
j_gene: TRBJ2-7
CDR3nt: TGCGCCAGCAGGATTGGGAACAGGGGGCGCGACGAGCAGTACTTC
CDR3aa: CASRIGNRGRDEQYF

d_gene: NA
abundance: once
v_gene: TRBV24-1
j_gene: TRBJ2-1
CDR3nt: TGTGCCACCAGTGAGCCTCACTCGATCTCCTACAATGAGCAGTTCTTC
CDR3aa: CATSEPHSISYNEQFF

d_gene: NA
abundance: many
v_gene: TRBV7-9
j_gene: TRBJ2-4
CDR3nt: TGTGCCAGCAGCTTCGGACAGCTAGCCAAAAACATTCAGTACTTC
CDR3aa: CASSFGQLAKNIQYF

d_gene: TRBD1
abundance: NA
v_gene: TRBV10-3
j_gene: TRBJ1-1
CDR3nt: TGTGCCATCAGTTCCGGGACAGGGGATATTGAAGCTTTCTTT
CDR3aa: CAISSGTGDIEAFF

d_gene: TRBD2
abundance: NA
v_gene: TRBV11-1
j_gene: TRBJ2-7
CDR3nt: TGTGCCAGCAGCGAAAGGGGACTAGCGGGCTCCAACGAGCAGTACTTC
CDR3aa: CASSERGLAGSNEQYF

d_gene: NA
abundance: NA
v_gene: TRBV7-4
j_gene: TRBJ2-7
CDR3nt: TGTGCCAGCAGCTCAGTCACAGCTGGCTACGAGCAGTACTTC
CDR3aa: CASSSVTAGYEQYF

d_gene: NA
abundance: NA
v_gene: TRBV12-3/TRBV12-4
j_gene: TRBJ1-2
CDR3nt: TGTGCCAGCAGTTTCTCCAAGATGAAGAAGGACTATGGCTACACCTTC
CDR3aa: CASSFSKMKKDYGYTF

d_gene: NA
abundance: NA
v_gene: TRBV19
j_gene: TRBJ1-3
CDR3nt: TGTGCCAGTAAACCCCAGGAGGACAGCGTATTTCACTCTGGAAACACCATATATTTT
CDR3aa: CASKPQEDSVFHSGNTIYF

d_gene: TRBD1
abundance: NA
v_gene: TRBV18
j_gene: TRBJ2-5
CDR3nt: TGTGCCAGCTCAGACAGGGGAAGGAAGCAAGAGACCCAGTACTTC
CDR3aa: CASSDRGRKQETQYF

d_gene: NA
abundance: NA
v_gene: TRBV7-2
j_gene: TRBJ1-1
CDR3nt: TGTGCCAGCAGCTTAGCGCCGGGGGGACTGAACACTGAAGCTTTCTTT
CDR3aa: CASSLAPGGLNTEAFF

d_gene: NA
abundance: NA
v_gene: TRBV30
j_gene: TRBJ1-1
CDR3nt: TGTGCCTGGAGTGACACCACTGAAGCTTTCTTT
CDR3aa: CAWSDTTEAFF

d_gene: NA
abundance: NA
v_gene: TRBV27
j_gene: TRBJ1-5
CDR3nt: TGTGCCACGGACTCGGGGTGGAGCAATCAGCCCCAGCATTTT
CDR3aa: CATDSGWSNQPQHF

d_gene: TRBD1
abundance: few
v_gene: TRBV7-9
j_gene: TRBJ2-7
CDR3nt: TGTGCCAGCAGCTCAGGGGATATAGCAGGGGGCAAGGACGAGCAGTACTTC
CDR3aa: CASSSGDIAGGKDEQYF

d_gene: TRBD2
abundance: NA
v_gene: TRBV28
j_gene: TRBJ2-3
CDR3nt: TGTGCCAGCAGTCCCGGACTAGCTCATTCCCCAGATACGCAGTATTTT
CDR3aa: CASSPGLAHSPDTQYF

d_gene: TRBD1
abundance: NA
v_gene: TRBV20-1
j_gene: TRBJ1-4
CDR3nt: TGCAGTGCTAGATCCATTTTGGACAGGGGGCGTGAAAAACTGTTTTTT
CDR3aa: CSARSILDRGREKLFF

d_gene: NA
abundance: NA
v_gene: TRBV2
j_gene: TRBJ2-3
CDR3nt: TGTGCCAGCAGTGAAAGGTTAGCCGTAAGCACAGATACGCAGTATTTT
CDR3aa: CASSERLAVSTDTQYF

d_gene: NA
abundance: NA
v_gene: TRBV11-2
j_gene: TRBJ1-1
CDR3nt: TGTGCCAGCAGCTTCCCAGAAGGGACTACTGAAGCTTTCTTT
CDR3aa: CASSFPEGTTEAFF

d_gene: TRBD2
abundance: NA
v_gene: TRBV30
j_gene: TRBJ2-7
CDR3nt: TGTGCCTGGGTTCGGTGGCGGGAGGGCCGGTACGAGCAGTACTTC
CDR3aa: CAWVRWREGRYEQYF

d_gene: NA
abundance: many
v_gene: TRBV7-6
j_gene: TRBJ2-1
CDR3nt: TGTGCCAGCAGCTTATCTGGAGGGCATATTGAGCAGTTCTTC
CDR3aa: CASSLSGGHIEQFF

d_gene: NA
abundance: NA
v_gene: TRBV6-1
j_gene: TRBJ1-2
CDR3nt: TGTGCCAGCTTGGGACTTCTTGGCGGCTACACCTTC
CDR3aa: CASLGLLGGYTF

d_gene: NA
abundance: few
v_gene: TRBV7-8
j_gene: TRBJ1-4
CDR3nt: TGTGCCAGCAGGAAATCGGAGGCCCATGAAAAACTGTTTTTT
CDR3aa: CASRKSEAHEKLFF

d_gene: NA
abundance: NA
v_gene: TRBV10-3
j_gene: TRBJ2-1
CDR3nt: TGTGCCATCAGTGAGCCGGGGTTAAGTTCGGGTGAGCAGTTCTTC
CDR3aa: CAISEPGLSSGEQFF

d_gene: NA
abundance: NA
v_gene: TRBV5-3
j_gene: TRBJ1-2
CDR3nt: TGTGCCAGCAGCTTGGAGGCAGGGACTTCCTATGGCTACACCTTC
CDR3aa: CASSLEAGTSYGYTF

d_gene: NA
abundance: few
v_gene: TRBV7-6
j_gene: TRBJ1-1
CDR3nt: TGTGCCAGCAGCTTTAGTGGGCAGGGTTTGAGTGAAGCTTTCTTT
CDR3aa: CASSFSGQGLSEAFF

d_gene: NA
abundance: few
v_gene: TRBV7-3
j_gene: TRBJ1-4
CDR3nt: TGTGCCAGCAGCTTAACTGGGTCCAGGGGTGAAAAACTGTTTTTT
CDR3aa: CASSLTGSRGEKLFF

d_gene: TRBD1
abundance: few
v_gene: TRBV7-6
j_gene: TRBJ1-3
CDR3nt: TGTGCCAGCAGCCCCGGGACAGCGATGCACTCTGGAAACACCATATATTTT
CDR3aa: CASSPGTAMHSGNTIYF

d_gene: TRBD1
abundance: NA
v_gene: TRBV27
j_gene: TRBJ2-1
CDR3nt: TGTGCCAGCAGTTCCCCGGGACAGCTCGACAATGAGCAGTTCTTC
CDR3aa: CASSSPGQLDNEQFF

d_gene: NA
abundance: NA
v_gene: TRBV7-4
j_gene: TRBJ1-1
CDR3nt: TGTGCCAGCAGCGCCAGGGCTGGATTGGCTTTCTTT
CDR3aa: CASSARAGLAFF

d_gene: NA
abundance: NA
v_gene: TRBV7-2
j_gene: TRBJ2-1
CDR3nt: TGTGCCAGCAGCTTCAGGGGGGCGGGTGGCAATGAGCAGTTCTTC
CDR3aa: CASSFRGAGGNEQFF

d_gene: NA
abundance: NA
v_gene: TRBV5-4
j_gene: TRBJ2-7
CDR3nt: TGTGCCAGCAGCTTGGTCTGGGGTGATTACTACGAGCAGTACTTC
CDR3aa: CASSLVWGDYYEQYF

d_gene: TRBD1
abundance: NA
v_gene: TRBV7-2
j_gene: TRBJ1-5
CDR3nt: TGTGCCAGCAGCAAACACAGGGGGCGAGTGAACCAGCCCCAGCATTTT
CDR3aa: CASSKHRGRVNQPQHF

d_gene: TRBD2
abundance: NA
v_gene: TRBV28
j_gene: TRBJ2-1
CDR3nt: TGTGCCAGCAGTTCTAGCGGACTGGCCCCCAATGAGCAGTTCTTC
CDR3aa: CASSSSGLAPNEQFF

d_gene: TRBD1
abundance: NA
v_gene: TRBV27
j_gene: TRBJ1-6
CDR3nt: TGTGCCAGCAGTTTATCACACAGGGGGCGTAATTCACCCCTCCACTTT
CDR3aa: CASSLSHRGRNSPLHF

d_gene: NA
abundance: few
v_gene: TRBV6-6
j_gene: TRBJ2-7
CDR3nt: TGTGCCAGCAAAGCGGCCGTGGGTACCCTCTCCTACGAGCAGTACTTC
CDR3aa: CASKAAVGTLSYEQYF

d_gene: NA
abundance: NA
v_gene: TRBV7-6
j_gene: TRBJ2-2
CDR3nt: TGTGCCAGCAGCTTAGAGGTCGGGGACGGGGAGCTGTTTTTT
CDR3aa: CASSLEVGDGELFF

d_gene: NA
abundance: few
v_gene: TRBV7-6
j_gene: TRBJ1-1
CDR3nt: TGTGCCAGCAGCCTGACAGAAGCTCGCACTGAAGCTTTCTTT
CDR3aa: CASSLTEARTEAFF

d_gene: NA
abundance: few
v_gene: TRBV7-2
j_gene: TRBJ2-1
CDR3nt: TGTGCCAGCAGGACCGGGACCAGCTCCTACAATGAGCAGTTCTTC
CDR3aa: CASRTGTSSYNEQFF

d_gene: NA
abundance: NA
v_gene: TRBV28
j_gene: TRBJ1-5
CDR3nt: TGTGCCAGCAGTTTTGGGCCTCCCGACAGAGATAGCAATCAGCCCCAGCATTTT
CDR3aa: CASSFGPPDRDSNQPQHF

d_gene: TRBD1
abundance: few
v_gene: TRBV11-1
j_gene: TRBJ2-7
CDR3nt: TGTGCCAGCAGCTCTACCGTGGGGGACAGTCCCTACGAGCAGTACTTC
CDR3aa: CASSSTVGDSPYEQYF